The source of this TCR beta chain is a study of T cell responses to AZD1222 COVID-19 vaccine. This clone was counted a single time. Its antigen is undetermined. Profiling relied on immunoSEQ multiplex PCR, and the TCRdb table lists in-frame clones only, not all of them. Here the sample spans about 89,000 clones, about 93% being singletons. V lost 4 bases, J lost 4 bases, and 10 bases stayed unmatched. In germline, CDR1 is SGHRS, CDR2 YFSETQ. CDR3 length: 15 residues. The study's findings and limits: Spike-specific TCR breadth rose after two AZD1222 doses, and depth rose as well.

Analysis merged second doses at about 4 or about 12 weeks. The TCR comes from an adult who received the AZD1222 COVID-19 vaccine. This rearrangement joins TRBV5-1 to TRBJ1-1, with 7 bases that match TRBD1. The sequences come from peripheral blood, collected 28 days after the second AZD1222 dose. The CDR3 nucleotides read TGCGCCAGCAGCCCGCAAGGGACAGCGGGCACTGAAGCTTTCTTT. This translates into CASSPQGTAGTEAFF.